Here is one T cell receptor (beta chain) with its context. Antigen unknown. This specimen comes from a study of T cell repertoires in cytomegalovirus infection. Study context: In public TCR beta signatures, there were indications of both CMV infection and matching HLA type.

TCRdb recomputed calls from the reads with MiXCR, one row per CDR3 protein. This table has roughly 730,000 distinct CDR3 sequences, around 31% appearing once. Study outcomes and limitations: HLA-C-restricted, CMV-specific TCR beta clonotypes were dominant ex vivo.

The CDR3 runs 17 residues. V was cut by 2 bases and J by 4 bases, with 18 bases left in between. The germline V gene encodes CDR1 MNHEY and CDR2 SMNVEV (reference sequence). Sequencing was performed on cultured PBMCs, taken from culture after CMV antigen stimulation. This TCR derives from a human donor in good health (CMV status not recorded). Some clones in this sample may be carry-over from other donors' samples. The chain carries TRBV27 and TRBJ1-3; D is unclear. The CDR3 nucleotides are TGTGCCAGCAGTTTAACGGGCAGGCCCAGGCCAGGAAACACCATATATTTT. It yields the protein CASSLTGRPRPGNTIYF.